Listed below are T cell receptor beta chains from one sample, sequenced in a study of CD8+ T cells in alopecia areata. Sequencing used immunoSEQ multiplex PCR; TCRdb keeps in-frame clones, though not all of them. The sample carries about 100,000 clones, 59% recorded once. The source material was CD8+ T cells sorted from blood. The receptors originated from a human donor in good health. Each CDR3 is given with its conserved first and last residue. The D gene is left open where the match is weak. A row's size may be missing; if present it is once, few, many or a size class.

V gene,J gene,D gene,clone size,CDR3 protein,CDR3 DNA
TRBV4-1,TRBJ2-7,NA,NA,CASSQVVGYYEQYF,TGCGCCAGCAGCCAAGTGGTCGGGTACTACGAGCAGTACTTC
TRBV6-5,TRBJ2-5,TRBD1,NA,CASSRDSRTQYF,TGTGCCAGCAGTCGGGACAGCAGGACCCAGTACTTC
TRBV5-6,TRBJ2-3,NA,NA,CASSFGGTDTQYF,TGTGCCAGCAGCTTTGGCGGTACAGATACGCAGTATTTT
TRBV30,TRBJ1-4,NA,NA,CAWSWGRPKLFF,TGTGCCTGGAGTTGGGGCCGTCCTAAACTGTTTTTT
TRBV4-3,TRBJ2-7,NA,NA,CASSQEYVSYEQYF,TGCGCCAGCAGCCAAGAGTACGTCTCCTACGAGCAGTACTTC
TRBV13,TRBJ2-1,TRBD2,NA,CASSLGSGGSYNEQFF,TGTGCCAGCAGCTTAGGAAGCGGGGGGTCCTACAATGAGCAGTTCTTC
TRBV9,TRBJ2-2,NA,NA,CASNNMGAYGELFF,TGTGCCAGCAACAATATGGGTGCTTACGGGGAGCTGTTTTTT
TRBV29-1,TRBJ2-1,TRBD1,few,CSVGQGYNEQFF,TGCAGCGTTGGACAGGGCTACAATGAGCAGTTCTTC
TRBV4-3,TRBJ2-7,NA,NA,CASSQGVDSSYEQYF,TGCGCCAGCAGCCAAGGTGTGGATAGCTCCTACGAGCAGTACTTC
TRBV2,TRBJ2-1,TRBD2,NA,CASPEPPGGPSNEQFF,TGTGCCAGCCCGGAACCCCCGGGGGGGCCCTCCAATGAGCAGTTCTTC
TRBV4-3,TRBJ2-4,NA,NA,CASSQDRRSGAKNIQYF,TGCGCCAGCAGCCAAGATCGGAGGAGTGGAGCCAAAAACATTCAGTACTTC
TRBV9,TRBJ2-3,TRBD2,once,CASSVEDGGKSDTQYF,TGTGCCAGCAGCGTAGAGGACGGGGGGAAATCAGATACGCAGTATTTT
TRBV15,TRBJ1-1,NA,NA,CATSRAGQNTEAFF,TGTGCCACCAGCAGGGCCGGTCAGAACACTGAAGCTTTCTTT
TRBV2,TRBJ2-1,TRBD2,NA,CASIGTTNEQFF,TGTGCCAGCATAGGGACTACCAATGAGCAGTTCTTC
TRBV7-9,TRBJ2-7,NA,NA,CASSLGTGPYEQYF,TGTGCCAGCAGCTTAGGGACGGGACCCTACGAGCAGTACTTC
TRBV30,TRBJ2-5,NA,NA,CAWVPKGFQQETQYF,TGTGCCTGGGTTCCCAAGGGCTTCCAACAAGAGACCCAGTACTTC
TRBV2,TRBJ2-2,NA,few,CASSEGPTGELFF,TGTGCCAGCAGTGAAGGACCCACCGGGGAGCTGTTTTTT
TRBV29-1,TRBJ1-2,NA,NA,CSVDRGDYGYTF,TGCAGCGTTGACAGGGGAGACTATGGCTACACCTTC
TRBV7-9,TRBJ1-4,TRBD1,once,CASIPRQGPEKLFF,TGTGCCAGCATCCCGCGACAGGGCCCCGAAAAACTGTTTTTT
TRBV10-2,TRBJ1-2,TRBD1,NA,CASSESTGEQRGYTF,TGCGCCAGCAGTGAGTCGACAGGGGAGCAGAGAGGCTACACCTTC
TRBV5-1,TRBJ2-7,TRBD1,once,CASSPDRGRAYEQYF,TGCGCCAGCAGCCCGGACAGGGGGCGAGCCTACGAGCAGTACTTC
TRBV7-9,TRBJ1-2,TRBD1,NA,CASSSTGANYGYTF,TGTGCCAGCAGCTCGACAGGGGCCAACTATGGCTACACCTTC
TRBV5-6,TRBJ1-2,NA,NA,CASSRIRAENVYGYTF,TGTGCCAGCAGCCGTATTCGGGCGGAAAACGTCTATGGCTACACCTTC
TRBV7-9,TRBJ2-1,NA,NA,CASSFQEEQFF,TGTGCCAGCAGCTTCCAGGAAGAGCAGTTCTTC
TRBV15,TRBJ2-1,NA,NA,CATRNVLAYNEQFF,TGTGCCACCAGAAACGTGTTGGCTTACAATGAGCAGTTCTTC
TRBV19,TRBJ2-7,TRBD2,NA,CASSMAGGSYEQYF,TGTGCCAGTAGTATGGCGGGGGGATCCTACGAGCAGTACTTC
TRBV29-1,TRBJ2-7,TRBD1,few,CSVSGGAISEQYF,TGCAGCGTCTCAGGGGGCGCAATCTCCGAGCAGTACTTC
TRBV4-1,TRBJ2-5,TRBD2,NA,CASSHQLAGGRETQYF,TGCGCCAGCAGCCACCAACTAGCGGGGGGGAGGGAGACCCAGTACTTC
TRBV19,TRBJ1-4,NA,NA,CASSQAGDEKLFF,TGTGCCAGTAGTCAGGCGGGCGATGAAAAACTGTTTTTT
TRBV27,TRBJ2-1,TRBD2,NA,CASSFLAGGPAGYNEQFF,TGTGCCAGCAGTTTTCTCGCGGGGGGGCCTGCGGGATACAATGAGCAGTTCTTC
TRBV5-1,TRBJ2-1,TRBD2,few,CASSLGSGTRGPGGFF,TGCGCCAGCAGCTTGGGAAGCGGGACCCGGGGACCTGGAGGGTTCTTC
TRBV4-3,TRBJ2-5,TRBD2,NA,CASSQDLDSGVQETQYF,TGCGCCAGCAGCCAAGATCTAGATAGCGGGGTACAAGAGACCCAGTACTTC
TRBV11-2,TRBJ2-3,NA,NA,CASSLVVSGTDTQYF,TGTGCCAGCAGCTTAGTGGTTAGCGGCACAGATACGCAGTATTTT
TRBV6-1,TRBJ1-5,NA,NA,CASSEEAGDSQPQHF,TGTGCCAGCAGTGAAGAGGCAGGGGATAGTCAGCCCCAGCATTTT
TRBV27,TRBJ1-1,NA,NA,CASSFMVGTEAFF,TGTGCCAGCAGTTTCATGGTTGGTACTGAAGCTTTCTTT
TRBV13,TRBJ2-5,NA,NA,CASSLAVAEPQETQYF,TGTGCCAGCAGCTTAGCCGTAGCGGAACCTCAAGAGACCCAGTACTTC
TRBV9,TRBJ2-7,NA,NA,CASSRVPGDEQYF,TGTGCCAGCAGTAGGGTGCCTGGGGACGAGCAGTACTTC
TRBV13,TRBJ2-7,TRBD2,NA,CASSPSGGPREQYF,TGTGCCAGCAGCCCTAGCGGGGGGCCCCGGGAGCAGTACTTC
TRBV29-1,TRBJ2-2,NA,NA,CSVGLGSGELFF,TGCAGCGTGGGCCTAGGGTCCGGGGAGCTGTTTTTT
TRBV19,TRBJ2-1,NA,NA,CASSISPYNEQFF,TGTGCCAGTAGTATTTCCCCATACAATGAGCAGTTCTTC
TRBV7-9,TRBJ2-7,NA,NA,CASSYDQDGSSYEQYF,TGTGCCAGCAGCTACGACCAGGACGGTAGCTCCTACGAGCAGTACTTC
TRBV15,TRBJ2-3,TRBD1,NA,CATSRGFPYLTGTDTQYF,TGTGCCACCAGCAGAGGCTTCCCTTACCTGACAGGGACAGATACGCAGTATTTT
TRBV15,TRBJ2-5,NA,NA,CATSRVGGYIQETQYF,TGTGCCACCAGCAGAGTTGGGGGGTACATTCAAGAGACCCAGTACTTC
TRBV5-6,TRBJ1-3,NA,NA,CASSFGSGQNTIYF,TGTGCCAGCAGCTTTGGGAGTGGGCAGAACACCATATATTTT
TRBV30,TRBJ1-6,NA,NA,CAWSVGGNPLHF,TGTGCCTGGAGTGTTGGGGGTAACCCCCTCCACTTT
TRBV13,TRBJ2-1,TRBD1,NA,CASSSGTGNNEQFF,TGTGCCAGCAGCTCAGGGACAGGGAACAATGAGCAGTTCTTC
TRBV29-1,TRBJ2-1,TRBD2,few,CSVVLLAGFYNEQFF,TGCAGCGTTGTTTTACTAGCGGGGTTTTACAATGAGCAGTTCTTC
TRBV5-1,TRBJ2-5,NA,few,CASSGAQVPRTQYF,TGCGCCAGCAGCGGGGCGCAGGTGCCCCGGACCCAGTACTTC
TRBV6-4,TRBJ2-1,TRBD2,many,CASSDSAGGLNEQFF,TGTGCCAGCAGTGACTCTGCGGGGGGGCTAAATGAGCAGTTCTTC
TRBV5-1,TRBJ2-2,TRBD1,few,CASSLRDRGSPNTGELFF,TGCGCCAGCAGCCTCCGGGACAGGGGGTCGCCGAACACCGGGGAGCTGTTTTTT
TRBV6-5,TRBJ1-1,NA,NA,CASSSVRGTEAFF,TGTGCCAGCAGTTCCGTCAGGGGCACTGAAGCTTTCTTT